These 2 T cell receptor beta chains were all obtained from the same sample, sequenced in a study of molecular identifiers for immune sequencing clone quantification. Each CDR3 protein gets one entry after TCRdb re-called the PCR reads with MiXCR. The sample lists 100,000 or so distinct CDR3 sequences, around 30% occurring once. Source material: naive CD8+ T cells from blood, with Jurkat cell RNA spiked in. The sample's subset: FACS-sorted CD8+CD4-CCR7+CD45RA+ naive T cells. The receptors shown here come from a human donor in good health. Some libraries in this study had Jurkat cell RNA spiked in.

This clonotype was seen more than once but under ten times. The rearrangement joins TRBV25-1 to TRBJ1-5, with D unresolved. This CDR3 comprises 12 residues. CDR1 and CDR2 (germline): MGHDK, SYGVNS. V was clipped by 1 base and J by 6 bases, with 4 bases between them. The CDR3 reads CASSESFQPQHF. CDR3 sequence (DNA): TGTGCCAGCAGTGAATCGTTTCAGCCCCAGCATTTT.

This clonotype has more than one count but fewer than ten. Its ends do not fully match the called genes, so a read error is possible. The chain carries TRBV7-9 and TRBJ2-3; TRBD2 aligns across 9 bases. Germline CDR1 SEHNR, CDR2 FQNEAQ (reference sequence). The CDR3 loop spans 18 amino acids. DNA for the CDR3: TGTGCCAGCAGCGACCCCTCTCGACTAGCGGATAGCACAGATGCGCAGTATTTT. Translated: CASSDPSRLADSTDAQYF.